The T cell receptor beta chain described here comes from a study of control samples from healthy donors and cancer patients. This clone was counted once. The method was immunoSEQ multiplex PCR; TCRdb's version includes in-frame clones alone and lacks a portion of them. The repertoire holds some 150,000 clones, with roughly nine tenths as singletons. Per the germline V gene, CDR1 is SEHNR and CDR2 is FQNEAQ (reference sequence). The length of the CDR3 is 17 residues. Trimming took 1 base from V and 0 from J, leaving 16 bases between them. The receptor comes from a young woman in good health. The chain recombines TRBV7-9 with TRBJ2-7, with D perhaps matching TRBD1 (6 bases). The sequencing sample was made of blood. This CDR3 is CASSLGIDRWGSYEQYF. The CDR3 DNA reads as TGTGCCAGCAGCTTAGGGATTGACAGGTGGGGCTCCTACGAGCAGTACTTC.